Following are 5 T cell receptor beta chains from one sample sequenced in a study of T cell responses to AZD1222 COVID-19 vaccine. Generated by immunoSEQ multiplex PCR, the TCRdb table keeps only in-frame clones and is missing some. The sample shows some 150,000 clones, 70% to 90% of them seen only once. This specimen consisted of peripheral blood, obtained 28 days after the second AZD1222 dose. Receptor source: an adult who received the AZD1222 COVID-19 vaccine.

The rearrangement links TRBV6-6 to TRBJ1-2; D might be TRBD1 (6 bases). Trimming removed 6 bases at V and 7 bases at J, with 15 bases between. The CDR3 covers 13 residues. In germline, CDR1 is MNHNY, CDR2 SVGAGI (reference sequence). For the CDR3, the DNA is TGTGCCAGCAGCTCACAGGGAACGGGTGGCTACACCTTC. Residues: CASSSQGTGGYTF.

The gene calls are TRBV9 and TRBJ1-1; D remains ambiguous. Germline V gene data show CDR1 as SGDLS and CDR2 as YYNGEE. Between the trimmed V and J ends, which lost 0 bases and 2 bases, there was a span of 11 bases. This CDR3 spans 15 amino acids. CDR3 amino acids: CASSVGSGRNTEAFF. The CDR3 bases are TGTGCCAGCAGCGTAGGGTCAGGTAGAAACACTGAAGCTTTCTTT.

The genes are TRBV12-5 and TRBJ1-5; 8 bases align to TRBD1. V was pared by 3 bases and J by 6 bases, with 4 bases of the junction left unmatched. The CDR3 runs to 14 residues. CDR1 LGHNT and CDR2 FRNRAP come from the germline V gene. This CDR3 reads CASGLLGQGQPQHF. CDR3 in DNA: TGTGCTAGTGGTTTATTAGGACAGGGTCAGCCCCAGCATTTT.

This clone appeared a single time. The chain links TRBV11-2 to TRBJ2-1, with D possibly matching TRBD1 (6 bases). The CDR3 loop spans 15 amino acids. Between the trimmed V and J ends, which lost 4 bases and 8 bases, there was a span of 18 bases. In germline, CDR1 is SGHAT, CDR2 FQNNGV. DNA of the CDR3: TGTGCCAGCAGCTCACTCAGGGGACGCCGTGATGAGCAGTTCTTC. Translating it yields CASSSLRGRRDEQFF. Drawing the rest from reference TRBV11-2 and TRBJ2-1, the complete variable domain is EAGVAQSPRYKIIEKRQSVAFWCNPISGHATLYWYQQILGQGPKLLIQFQNNGVVDDSQLPKDRFSAERLKGVDSTLKIQPAKLEDSAVYLCASSSLRGRRDEQFFGPGTRLTVL.

The chain's CDR3 is CASSRSRTGGNSPLHF. CDR3 DNA sequence: TGTGCCAGCAGCCGCAGTAGGACAGGCGGTAATTCACCCCTCCACTTT. The chain is built from TRBV5-6 and TRBJ1-6, with 7 bases that match TRBD1. There are 16 residues in the CDR3. V was pared by 4 bases and J by 6 bases, with 10 bases of the junction left unmatched. Germline lookup yields CDR1 SGHDT and CDR2 YYEEEE.